Sequencing of this T cell receptor beta chain was carried out in a study of early T cells in non-severe SARS-CoV-2 infection. In the study overall: Unsorted whole blood bulk RNA was sequenced, with unpaired chains. Regarding the study as a whole: VDJdb matching, biased toward anti-spike CD8 responses, missed private and CD4 specificities.

This clonotype has a count of ten or more. The target antigen is unknown. As part of library construction, unique molecular identifiers were attached to individual cDNA molecules. TCRdb passed the 5' RACE reads through MiXCR, listing each CDR3 protein once. The table has approximately 100,000 distinct CDR3 sequences, 12% to 15% seen once. V was trimmed by 8 bases and J by 6 bases, leaving 16 bases between them. The CDR3 runs 14 residues. Germline lookup yields CDR1 LNHNV and CDR2 YYDKDF (reference sequence). The chain recombines TRBV15 with TRBJ1-4; a possible D gene is TRBD1 (5 bases). The sample comprised whole blood. The sequence derives from an adult who was a healthcare worker with PCR-confirmed SARS-CoV-2 infection or an uninfected control (not recorded which). This CDR3 reads CATSRAREDEKLFF. The CDR3 DNA sequence: TGTGCCACCTCCAGGGCCAGGGAAGATGAAAAACTGTTTTTT.